This entry features one T cell receptor (beta chain) sequence. The sample belongs to a study of T cell changes during pregnancy in multiple sclerosis. Produced via immunoSEQ multiplex PCR; TCRdb's table is partial and in-frame only. The sample gives under 70,000 clones, about nine tenths of which show up once; 2% to 2.5% is in the top ten. Germline CDR1 reads SGHTA; CDR2 reads FQGTGA. The CDR3 spans 14 residues. J gave up 5 bases and V 4 bases, and 4 bases lay outside the gene matches. The rearrangement links TRBV7-3 to TRBJ2-5; TRBD1 matches at 10 bases. Sequenced here: peripheral blood, sampled in the third trimester of pregnancy. The sequence was obtained from a female donor in good health, enrolled as a control in a pregnancy study. The CDR3 spells CASSSTGGFETQYF. The CDR3 coding sequence is TGTGCCAGCAGCTCGACAGGGGGCTTTGAGACCCAGTACTTC. Based on the CDR3 plus reference TRBV7-3 and TRBJ2-5, the full variable domain is GAGVSQTPSNKVTEKGKYVELRCDPISGHTALYWYRQSLGQGPEFLIYFQGTGAADDSGLPNDRFFAVRPEGSVSTLKIQRTERGDSAVYLCASSSTGGFETQYFGPGTRLLVL.